A single sample is the source of the 20 T cell receptor beta chains below, sequenced in a study of breast tumors, draining lymph nodes, adjacent tissues. TCRdb ran MiXCR on the multiplex PCR reads and lists one entry per CDR3 protein. The sample has under 300,000 distinct CDR3 sequences; about 34% are singletons. Breast cancer patients provided tissue from their axillary draining lymph nodes. The sequencing input was axillary lymph node tissue. The receptors stem from a female donor with breast cancer. Some clones in this sample may be carry-over from other donors' samples.

This clonotype was counted ten times or more. This sequence joins TRBV19 and TRBJ2-7; 10 nucleotides agree with TRBD2. Germline assignment: CDR1 LNHDA and CDR2 SQIVND (reference sequence). Germline trimming cut 3 bases from V and 3 bases from J; bases unmatched to any gene: 2. The CDR3 sequence is 14 residues long. The CDR3 region has the DNA TGTGCCAGTAGTATCTCTAGCGGGAGCTACGAGCAGTACTTC. It encodes CASSISSGSYEQYF.

This rearrangement joins TRBV7-2 to TRBJ2-5, with 10 bases identical to TRBD1. Losses at the gene ends were 2 bases for V and 0 bases for J; bases not matched to a gene: 6. This CDR3 contains 17 residues. The germline V gene encodes CDR1 SGHTA and CDR2 FQGNSA. CDR3: CASSLRLDRGNQETQYF. The CDR3 nucleotides are TGTGCCAGCAGCTTACGGCTGGACAGGGGGAACCAAGAGACCCAGTACTTC.

In its sample, this clonotype was seen many times. The gene calls are TRBV4-3 and TRBJ1-3, with D possibly matching TRBD1 (5 bases). Trimming cost V 0 bases and J 4 bases, with 13 bases left between them. Per the germline V gene, CDR1 is LGHNA and CDR2 is YSLEER. The CDR3 totals 16 residues. The CDR3 spells CASSQDRRGAGNTIYF. Here the CDR3 DNA reads TGCGCCAGCAGCCAAGATCGGAGGGGCGCGGGAAACACCATATATTTT.

This clonotype was counted at least ten times. DNA of the CDR3: TGTGCCAGCACCCCTCGTAGTTACAATGAGCAGTTCTTC. Translated: CASTPRSYNEQFF. The rearrangement uses TRBV12-3 or TRBV12-4 and TRBJ2-1; D is undetermined. V dropped 7 bases and J dropped 4 bases, with 11 bases sitting between them. This CDR3 region has 13 residues.

This clonotype was seen at least ten times. CDR3 residues: CASSARTGQAAGELFF. The CDR3 DNA sequence: TGTGCCAGCAGCGCCAGGACAGGGCAGGCAGCCGGGGAGCTGTTTTTT. The rearrangement uses TRBV7-6 and TRBJ2-2; 8 bases map to TRBD1. CDR1 is SGHVS and CDR2 is FNYEAQ in the germline V gene. V was pared by 5 bases and J by 6 bases, with 11 bases of the junction left unmatched. The CDR3 is made up of 16 amino acids.

In regard to this clonotype: Here the CDR3 omits its conserved ending phenylalanine or tryptophan, so a read error is the likely source. The limits of the CDR3 on the DNA are not certain, so only TCRdb's listed CDR3 is given. This chain links TRBV2 with TRBJ2-1; the table's D call, TRBD1, was not checked against the DNA. Inclusive of both ends, the CDR3 amounts to 11 amino acids. Germline V gene data show CDR1 as SNHLY and CDR2 as FYNNEI. The CDR3 region is CASSAGEGQGC.

This clonotype was recorded many times. V usage is TRBV2 and J usage is TRBJ2-7, with 12 bases matching TRBD2. This CDR3 is built from 14 residues. CDR1 and CDR2 (germline): SNHLY, FYNNEI. With V trimmed by 4 bases and J by 3 bases, 1 base remained unmatched. The CDR3 DNA reads as TGTGCCAGCAGTGGACTAGCGGGAGTCTACGAGCAGTACTTC. Protein product: CASSGLAGVYEQYF.

The rearrangement uses TRBV28 and TRBJ1-2; D possibly corresponds to TRBD1 (5 bases). CDR1 MDHEN and CDR2 SYDVKM come from the germline V gene. The ends were cut back, 7 bases at V and 2 bases at J, with 8 bases in the middle. This CDR3 contains 12 residues. The CDR3 sequence: CASTRTNYGYTF. The CDR3 nucleotides are TGTGCCAGCACGCGGACAAACTATGGCTACACCTTC.

This clonotype showed up just a few times. The J gene is TRBJ1-2, the V gene TRBV6-2 or TRBV6-3; no firm D call. V was shortened by 7 bases and J by 4 bases, with 10 bases between the two germline ends. This CDR3 spans 12 amino acids. Germline V gene lookup returns CDR1 MNHEY and CDR2 SVGEGT. The CDR3 spells CASTLDSYGYTF. CDR3 bases: TGTGCCAGCACCCTGGACTCCTATGGCTACACCTTC.

This clonotype was seen once. The chain couples TRBV2 to TRBJ2-3; D uncertain. The germline gives CDR1 SNHLY, CDR2 FYNNEI. V dropped 6 bases and J dropped 1 base, with 14 bases sitting between them. This CDR3 has 15 amino acids. CDR3 DNA: TGTGCCAGCAGGCGGAAATGGGCTGGCACAGATACGCAGTATTTT. This sequence encodes CASRRKWAGTDTQYF.

This clonotype was counted many times. The chain couples TRBV7-9 to TRBJ2-7; possibly TRBD2 for D (5 bases). Germline V gene data show CDR1 as SEHNR and CDR2 as FQNEAQ (reference sequence). V shed 5 bases and J shed 1 base, with 12 bases lying between them. The CDR3 is made up of 14 amino acids. CDR3 sequence reads: CASSQEAASYEQYF. CDR3 nucleotides: TGTGCCAGCAGCCAGGAGGCAGCTTCCTACGAGCAGTACTTC.

The CDR3 DNA reads as TGCGCCAGCAGCCTGGGGAACGATAATTCACCCCTCCACTTT. Amino acid sequence: CASSLGNDNSPLHF. V usage is TRBV5-1 and J usage is TRBJ1-6; D call uncertain. Trimming removed 4 bases at V and 5 bases at J, with 10 bases between. Germline V gene sequence: CDR1 SGHRS, CDR2 YFSETQ. The length of the CDR3 is 14 residues.

V and J are TRBV24-1 and TRBJ2-1; a weak D match, TRBD2 (5 bases). Germline assignment: CDR1 KGHDR and CDR2 SFDVKD. V lost 5 bases, J lost 7 bases, and 23 bases lay in between. The CDR3 extends over 17 amino acids. The CDR3 is CATSARDRTARRNEQFF. The DNA of the CDR3 is TGTGCCACCAGTGCTAGAGATCGGACTGCTCGAAGGAATGAGCAGTTCTTC.

This clonotype showed up many times. This chain joins TRBV10-3 and TRBJ2-1; TRBD2 agrees at 11 bases. The CDR3 is 17 residues long. Germline V gene data show CDR1 as ENHRY and CDR2 as SYGVKD. V lost 0 bases, J lost 6 bases, and 7 bases stayed unmatched. The CDR3 sequence: CAISESLSGRAVNEQFF. DNA of the CDR3: TGTGCCATCAGTGAGTCTCTTAGCGGGAGGGCCGTCAATGAGCAGTTCTTC.

This clonotype has at least ten counts. This chain connects TRBV20-1 to TRBJ2-7, with TRBD1 identical over 7 bases. Trimming cost V 0 bases and J 2 bases; bases outside gene matches: 7. Germline CDR1 and CDR2: DFQATT and SNEGSKA (reference sequence). The CDR3 covers 15 residues. Here the CDR3 DNA reads TGCAGTGCTAGAGAGACCGGGACAGTAACCTACGAGCAGTACTTC. It encodes CSARETGTVTYEQYF.

Of note for this clonotype: Compared with germline, one end of the junction differs, possibly owing to a read error. The V and J genes are TRBV7-2 and TRBJ2-3; the match to TRBD2 covers 15 bases. Germline V gene data show CDR1 as SGHTA and CDR2 as FQGNSA. The CDR3 is 17 amino acids. For the CDR3, the DNA is TGTGCCAGCAGCGGGGGACTAGCGGGGGGCCTATCAGATCCGCAGTATTTT. Encoded protein: CASSGGLAGGLSDPQYF.

This clonotype was recorded many times. The V and J genes are TRBV9 and TRBJ1-2, with a possible D match to TRBD1 (6 bases). Per germline, CDR1 SGDLS and CDR2 YYNGEE. The CDR3 spans 15 residues. The germline V and J ends were trimmed by 7 bases and 2 bases, with 18 bases remaining between them. The CDR3 DNA follows: TGTGCCAGCCCCTCGTTAACAGGGATAAACTATGGCTACACCTTC. It specifies CASPSLTGINYGYTF.

This clonotype was seen repeatedly, ten times or more. The chain is built from TRBV20-1 and TRBJ2-3; D may be TRBD1 or TRBD2 (5 bases each). Germline CDR1 is DFQATT and CDR2 is SNEGSKA (reference sequence). Trimming shortened V by 6 bases and J by 4 bases, and 20 bases separated the two germline ends. The CDR3 length is 15 residues. For the CDR3, the DNA is TGCAGTGCGGCCTACGGGACCATAGTGGCAGATACGCAGTATTTT. This encodes CSAAYGTIVADTQYF.

This clonotype was seen only once. The rearrangement joins TRBV2 to TRBJ1-2, with TRBD1 matching over 11 bases. Germline lookup yields CDR1 SNHLY and CDR2 FYNNEI. With V trimmed by 6 bases and J by 0 bases, 9 bases remained unmatched. The CDR3 sequence is 17 residues long. The chain's CDR3 is CASSRYGTGGTNYGYTF. As DNA, the CDR3 is TGTGCCAGCAGCCGTTACGGGACAGGGGGAACTAACTATGGCTACACCTTC.

Worth noting for this clonotype: This sequence may be a read error, since a much larger clone differs from it by one base. The CDR3 end shows no conserved phenylalanine or tryptophan, and so a read error is likely. The chain recombines TRBV9 with TRBJ2-2; either TRBD1 or TRBD2 may supply D (5 bases each). Germline CDR1 and CDR2: SGDLS and YYNGEE. This CDR3 spans 14 amino acids. Trimming cost V 8 bases and J 0 bases, with 11 bases left between them. Here the CDR3 DNA reads TGTGCCAGTACCGGGACCCCGAACACCGGGGAGCTGTTTTCT. This codes for CASTGTPNTGELFS.